This T cell receptor beta chain was sequenced in a study of CD8 T cells in ankylosing spondylitis. For TCR beta, libraries came from quantitative 5'-RACE with molecular barcodes. TCRdb ran MiXCR on the 5' RACE reads and lists one entry per CDR3 protein. This sample carries roughly 250,000 distinct CDR3 sequences, over 9.5% of them seen once, and the ten largest clones take about 3%. This CDR3 spans 13 amino acids. The trim removed 3 bases at V and 14 bases at J, leaving 7 bases unmatched. CDR1 is ENHRY and CDR2 is SYGVKD in the germline V gene. In this sample, this clonotype turned up many times. What it binds is not known. The study, taken as a whole, reports: Within matched ankylosing spondylitis synovial fluid, disease-linked clones were reportedly significantly enriched.

This receptor was obtained from a male donor with ankylosing spondylitis or in good health (not recorded which). The sequenced sample consisted of blood, either unsorted or a sorted T cell fraction (not recorded which). The chain couples TRBV10-3 to TRBJ1-6; TRBD1 aligns across 7 bases. This CDR3 reads CAISESTGRSLHF. CDR3 in DNA: TGTGCCATCAGTGAATCGACAGGGAGGTCCCTCCACTTT.